The 29 T cell receptor beta chains in this list originate from one sample, sequenced in a study of cytomegalovirus exposure and HLA in healthy donors. Primers included in the PCR were 60 Vbeta and 13 Jbeta primers. Profiling relied on immunoSEQ multiplex PCR, and the TCRdb table lists in-frame clones only, not all of them. The sample includes approximately 130,000 clones, about three quarters of them seen just once. Sequencing was carried out using PBMCs. These TCRs come from a man aged 50 to 60 in good health and CMV-seropositive.

This clone showed up just a few times. The gene calls are TRBV27 and TRBJ2-1; TRBD2 matches at 8 bases. CDR3 length: 17 amino acids. V shed 4 bases, J shed 2 bases, and the junction held 10 bases outside the gene matches. Germline V CDR1 and CDR2: MNHEY, SMNVEV (reference sequence). The CDR3 coding sequence is TGTGCCAGCAGTTCTCTTGCTAGCGGGCGGACCTACAATGAGCAGTTCTTC. It specifies CASSSLASGRTYNEQFF.

This clone has more than one count but fewer than ten. Distinct nucleotide sequences in the sample also encode this CDR3. This chain connects TRBV29-1 to TRBJ1-3; 10 bases match TRBD1. This CDR3 contains 18 residues. V was clipped by 4 bases and J by 0 bases; unmatched bases: 12. The germline gives CDR1 SQVTM, CDR2 ANQGSEA. CDR3 in DNA: TGCAGCGTTGGTGGGGGACTGGGACAGGGGTACTCTGGAAACACCATATATTTT. Residues: CSVGGGLGQGYSGNTIYF.

The chain carries TRBV2 and TRBJ2-3, with 8 bases that match TRBD2. There are 14 residues in the CDR3. Germline assignment: CDR1 SNHLY and CDR2 FYNNEI. The ends lost 7 bases at V and 0 bases at J; junction bases unmatched: 3. In nucleotides, the CDR3 is TGTGCCAGCAAGCCTAGCGGGAGCACAGATACGCAGTATTTT. This encodes CASKPSGSTDTQYF.

The chain employs TRBV5-1 and TRBJ1-1, with 7 positions matching TRBD1. With V trimmed by 4 bases and J by 0 bases, 6 bases remained unmatched. The CDR3 is made up of 15 amino acids. In germline, CDR1 is SGHRS, CDR2 YFSETQ. CDR3 nucleotide sequence: TGCGCCAGCAGCCTCCTAGACAGGGTGAACACTGAAGCTTTCTTT. Its translation: CASSLLDRVNTEAFF.

The V and J genes are TRBV5-5 and TRBJ1-4; TRBD1 aligns across 11 bases. CDR3 length: 15 amino acids. The trim removed 3 bases at V and 7 bases at J, leaving 5 bases unmatched. CDR1 SGHKS and CDR2 YYEKEE come from the germline V gene (reference sequence). DNA for the CDR3: TGTGCCAGCAGCTGGGGACAGGGGGTCGGTGAAAAACTGTTTTTT. This sequence encodes CASSWGQGVGEKLFF.

This chain uses TRBV7-9 with TRBJ1-2; a weak D match, TRBD1 (6 bases). CDR3 size: 15 residues. Germline CDR1 and CDR2: SEHNR and FQNEAQ (reference sequence). The germline V and J ends were trimmed by 3 bases and 5 bases, with 16 bases remaining between them. CDR3 nucleotides: TGTGCCAGCAGCTTTGTAGGGGGTTCGGGGTATGGCTACACCTTC. As protein: CASSFVGGSGYGYTF.

The chain carries TRBV7-2 and TRBJ1-1, with 7 bases that match TRBD1. The junction had 10 bases not matched to a gene; V was cut back by 5 bases and J by 1 base. The germline V gene has CDR1 SGHTA and CDR2 FQGNSA. This CDR3 spans 16 amino acids. CDR3: CASSPGGRGGNTEAFF. The CDR3, as DNA: TGTGCCAGCAGCCCAGGGGGACGTGGGGGGAACACTGAAGCTTTCTTT.

V gene TRBV10-3 combines with J gene TRBJ2-3, with 8 bases identical to TRBD2. CDR3 length: 14 amino acids. J gave up 10 bases and V 4 bases, and 10 bases lay outside the gene matches. Germline V gives CDR1 ENHRY, CDR2 SYGVKD. The CDR3 sequence is CAISGGSGNRSQYF. CDR3 bases: TGTGCCATCAGTGGGGGTAGCGGGAATAGGTCGCAGTATTTT.

This clone was seen ten or more times. This rearrangement joins TRBV7-2 to TRBJ1-4, with 11 bases fitting TRBD1. V was clipped by 4 bases and J by 7 bases; unmatched bases: 2. Germline CDR1 is SGHTA and CDR2 is FQGNSA. The CDR3 has 14 amino acids. This chain's CDR3 is CASSSGTGGEKLFF. CDR3 sequence (DNA): TGTGCCAGCAGCTCCGGGACAGGGGGTGAAAAACTGTTTTTT.

This chain connects TRBV6-1 to TRBJ1-1; D is unresolved. Looked up from germline, CDR1 is MNHNS and CDR2 is SASEGT. This CDR3 is 13 amino acids long. Deletions cut 8 bases from V and 0 bases from J, with 10 bases between. The CDR3 bases are TGTGCCAGCGCTCGGGTGCTGAACACTGAAGCTTTCTTT. It translates to CASARVLNTEAFF.

J is TRBJ2-2 and V is TRBV5-1, with D perhaps matching TRBD1 (5 bases). The CDR3 covers 15 residues. The germline V gene has CDR1 SGHRS and CDR2 YFSETQ. Trimming shortened V by 4 bases and J by 3 bases, and 13 bases separated the two germline ends. The CDR3 bases are TGCGCCAGCAGCCCGCTTGGGGCGCACACCGGGGAGCTGTTTTTT. Encoded protein: CASSPLGAHTGELFF.

The chain recombines TRBV5-1 with TRBJ2-4, with 9 positions matching TRBD1. Germline V gene data show CDR1 as SGHRS and CDR2 as YFSETQ. With 4 bases clipped from V and 2 bases from J, the junction kept 10 bases outside the gene matches. The CDR3 is made up of 17 amino acids. As DNA, the CDR3 is TGCGCCAGCAGCCAAGATACAGGGGGCGCAACCAAAAACATTCAGTACTTC. Translation: CASSQDTGGATKNIQYF. Full variable domain (outside the CDR3, taken from reference TRBV5-1 and TRBJ2-4): KAGVTQTPRYLIKTRGQQVTLSCSPISGHRSVSWYQQTPGQGLQFLFEYFSETQRNKGNFPGRFSGRQFSNSRSEMNVSTLELGDSALYLCASSQDTGGATKNIQYFGAGTRLSVL.

For this clone: Germline is not matched at one junction end, which may reflect a read error. The identical CDR3 is also encoded by other nucleotide sequences in the sample. The chain links TRBV7-8 to TRBJ1-1; TRBD1 matches 7 bases. Germline assignment: CDR1 SGHVS and CDR2 FQNEAQ. This CDR3 region has 19 residues. The CDR3, as DNA: TGTGCCAGCAGCTTAGCATCAAGACAGGGCGGTTCGGTGAACACTGAGGCTTTCTTT. It is translated as CASSLASRQGGSVNTEAFF.

V is TRBV5-1 and J is TRBJ2-7; TRBD2 might be the D (5 bases). This CDR3 spans 14 amino acids. Germline V CDR1 and CDR2: SGHRS, YFSETQ. Trimming stripped 2 bases from V and 5 bases from J, with 14 bases between. CDR3 residues: CASSFQRGLDEQYF. The CDR3, as DNA: TGCGCCAGCAGCTTTCAACGGGGTCTTGACGAGCAGTACTTC.

The gene calls are TRBV9 and TRBJ2-1; a weak D match, TRBD2 (5 bases). The CDR3 loop spans 14 amino acids. V gave up 2 bases and J gave up 9 bases, with 15 bases separating them. Germline loops: CDR1 SGDLS, CDR2 YYNGEE. CDR3 amino acids: CASSVQSSGVEQFF. The CDR3 DNA is TGTGCCAGCAGCGTCCAGTCCTCCGGGGTTGAGCAGTTCTTC.

The table lists this clone with a few counts. The chain combines TRBV19 with TRBJ2-3, with D tentatively TRBD2 (6 bases). The CDR3 is made up of 11 amino acids. V was cut by 8 bases and J by 9 bases, with 12 bases left in between. Per the germline V gene, CDR1 is LNHDA and CDR2 is SQIVND (reference sequence). For the CDR3, the DNA is TGTGCCAGTGGGGGGTTTGAAACGCAGTATTTT. It codes for CASGGFETQYF.

The chain combines TRBV6-1 with TRBJ2-2, with D tentatively TRBD2 (6 bases). The CDR3 loop spans 15 amino acids. Trimming pared 8 bases from V and 0 bases from J, leaving 13 bases between. In germline, CDR1 is MNHNS, CDR2 SASEGT. The CDR3 DNA follows: TGTGCCAGCCGCCCCCTAGCGACGAACACCGGGGAGCTGTTTTTT. Translating it yields CASRPLATNTGELFF.

The J gene is TRBJ1-6, the V gene TRBV6-6; D remains ambiguous. Germline loops: CDR1 MNHNY, CDR2 SVGAGI (reference sequence). The CDR3 spans 10 residues. V lost 6 bases and J 17 bases, leaving 11 bases between the germline ends. CDR3 protein: CASRSNRVHF. Here the CDR3 DNA reads TGTGCCAGCAGGTCGAACCGGGTCCACTTT.

CDR3 loop: CASSLEAGLAGITDTQYF. Written as DNA, the CDR3 is TGTGCCAGCAGCTTAGAGGCCGGACTAGCGGGGATCACAGATACGCAGTATTTT. V is TRBV11-2 and J is TRBJ2-3; 12 bases match TRBD2. The germline gives CDR1 SGHAT, CDR2 FQNNGV. The CDR3 loop spans 18 amino acids. Unmatched junction bases numbered 6, after V lost 0 bases and J lost 2 bases. Together with reference TRBV11-2 and TRBJ2-3, the CDR3 gives the full variable domain: EAGVAQSPRYKIIEKRQSVAFWCNPISGHATLYWYQQILGQGPKLLIQFQNNGVVDDSQLPKDRFSAERLKGVDSTLKIQPAKLEDSAVYLCASSLEAGLAGITDTQYFGPGTRLTVL.

This clone was seen only a few times. CDR3 coding DNA: TGTGCCAGCACCTCGGACAACCTGCAGATCCTCTACAATGAGCAGTTCTTC. As protein: CASTSDNLQILYNEQFF. V and J are TRBV2 and TRBJ2-1, with D perhaps matching TRBD1 (5 bases). There are 17 residues in the CDR3. Germline CDR1 and CDR2: SNHLY and FYNNEI. Trimming removed 7 bases at V and 3 bases at J, with 22 bases between.

Remarks on this clone: The sample has other DNA sequences that encode this CDR3 too. This chain joins TRBV5-1 and TRBJ2-2; TRBD2 agrees at 8 bases. Germline V gene data show CDR1 as SGHRS and CDR2 as YFSETQ. This CDR3 is 16 amino acids long. Trimming cost V 0 bases and J 1 base; bases outside gene matches: 2. The CDR3, as DNA: TGCGCCAGCAGCTTGGGGCTAGCGGGGAACACCGGGGAGCTGTTTTTT. Encoded protein: CASSLGLAGNTGELFF.

This clone appeared a few times. The genes are TRBV7-9 and TRBJ2-3, with D possibly TRBD2 on 7 matching bases. Germline V lookup: CDR1 SEHNR, CDR2 FQNEAQ (reference sequence). Trimming cost V 5 bases and J 6 bases, with 15 bases left between them. This CDR3 has 14 amino acids. CDR3 coding DNA: TGTGCCAGCAGCCGGATAGGGGGGGGCGATACGCAGTATTTT. Translated: CASSRIGGGDTQYF.

The rearrangement uses TRBV5-4 and TRBJ1-2; 11 bases map to TRBD1. The CDR3 is 16 residues long. Germline CDR1 and CDR2: SGHNT and YYREEE (reference sequence). The V segment lost 5 bases and the J segment 1 base; nucleotides outside the gene matches: 7. The CDR3 nucleotides read TGTGCCAGCAGAGACCGGGACAGGGGGGGTAACTATGGCTACACCTTC. Translating gives CASRDRDRGGNYGYTF.

A few counts support this clone. A far larger clone lies a single base away; this is likely a read error. The sample contains more than one DNA sequence encoding this CDR3. The chain links TRBV5-5 to TRBJ2-6; 7 bases are shared with TRBD2. Germline CDR1 SGHKS, CDR2 YYEKEE (reference sequence). With 4 bases clipped from V and 1 base from J, the junction kept 5 bases outside the gene matches. The CDR3 covers 16 residues. In DNA form, the CDR3 reads TGTGCCAGCAGCCAAGATAGCGGGTCTGGGGCCAACGTCCTGACTTTC. Amino acids: CASSQDSGSGANVLTF. Filled out from reference TRBV5-5 and TRBJ2-6, the complete variable domain reads DAGVTQSPTHLIKTRGQQVTLRCSPISGHKSVSWYQQVLGQGPQFIFQYYEKEERGRGNFPDRFSARQFPNYSSELNVNALLLGDSALYLCASSQDSGSGANVLTFGAGSRLTVL.

CDR3 bases: TGTGCCAGCAGACCTCTAGCGGGGGCCCCAGCCAAAAACATTCAGTACTTC. It specifies CASRPLAGAPAKNIQYF. This chain links TRBV21-1 with TRBJ2-4; the table calls TRBD2, which could not be checked here. TRBV21-1 is assigned pseudogene status. This CDR3 spans 17 amino acids.

This clone was found once. V and J are TRBV5-5 and TRBJ2-2; D is possibly TRBD2 (5 bases). CDR3 length: 13 amino acids. Germline V CDR1 and CDR2: SGHKS, YYEKEE (reference sequence). V gave up 10 bases and J gave up 0 bases, with 10 bases separating them. CDR3 loop: CAGGSPNTGELFF. CDR3 DNA sequence: TGTGCCGGCGGGTCCCCGAACACCGGGGAGCTGTTTTTT. Using reference TRBV5-5 and TRBJ2-2 for the parts outside the CDR3, the full variable domain is DAGVTQSPTHLIKTRGQQVTLRCSPISGHKSVSWYQQVLGQGPQFIFQYYEKEERGRGNFPDRFSARQFPNYSSELNVNALLLGDSALYLCAGGSPNTGELFFGEGSRLTVL.

The chain has TRBV19 and TRBJ1-1, with 8 bases matching TRBD1. The CDR3 has 15 amino acids. Germline V gene sequence: CDR1 LNHDA, CDR2 SQIVND (reference sequence). Trimming at V came to 5 bases and at J to 0 bases, leaving 5 bases not matched to a gene. CDR3 region: CASSPGQGMNTEAFF. The CDR3, as DNA: TGTGCCAGTAGTCCTGGACAGGGAATGAACACTGAAGCTTTCTTT.

This clone was counted once. J is TRBJ2-5 and V is TRBV2; D possibly corresponds to TRBD2 (5 bases). The CDR3 totals 13 residues. Germline V gene data show CDR1 as SNHLY and CDR2 as FYNNEI. V was clipped by 0 bases and J by 5 bases, with 7 bases between them. The CDR3 coding sequence is TGTGCCAGCAGTGAAGCTCGAGGGGAGACCCAGTACTTC. Protein: CASSEARGETQYF.

This clone appeared a few times. The CDR3 spells CASSLSFPSSQYF. In nucleotides, the CDR3 is TGTGCCAGCAGTTTAAGTTTCCCGAGCTCCCAGTACTTC. The J gene is TRBJ2-5, the V gene TRBV27; D uncertain. The V end lost 2 bases, the J end lost 9 bases, and 13 bases lay between the germline ends. This CDR3 is 13 amino acids long. Per the germline V gene, CDR1 is MNHEY and CDR2 is SMNVEV (reference sequence).